The source of this T cell receptor beta chain is a study of blood T cell repertoires in COVID-19. Assay: immunoSEQ multiplex PCR; the TCRdb copy retains only in-frame clones and omits some. The sample shows approximately 16,000 clones, roughly 90% of them seen only once. Looked up from germline, CDR1 is SGHRS and CDR2 is YFSETQ. The ends lost 1 base at V and 5 bases at J; junction bases unmatched: 2. The CDR3 runs to 13 residues. Sequenced sample: peripheral blood. This sequence was found in a human donor in a cohort sampled during active COVID-19. The chain carries TRBV5-1 and TRBJ1-1, with 7 bases aligning to TRBD1. In nucleotides, the CDR3 is TGCGCCAGCAGCTTGAGACAGGGAACTGAAGCTTTCTTT. Translating it yields CASSLRQGTEAFF. The variable domain in full, completed from reference TRBV5-1 and TRBJ1-1, reads KAGVTQTPRYLIKTRGQQVTLSCSPISGHRSVSWYQQTPGQGLQFLFEYFSETQRNKGNFPGRFSGRQFSNSRSEMNVSTLELGDSALYLCASSLRQGTEAFFGQGTRLTVV.